The next 5 T cell receptor beta chains were all read from a single sample in a study of a mutant IDH1 vaccine in newly diagnosed glioma. Time point denoted: week 5, during vaccination. Topical imiquimod accompanied each vaccine dose, which consisted of 300 ug of mutant IDH1 20-mer peptide. The protocol was immunoSEQ multiplex PCR, while the TCRdb copy is restricted to in-frame clones and leaves out a portion. The sample includes over 30,000 clones, about three fifths seen only once; the top ten take about 10%. These receptors have no identified antigens. The specimen was PBMCs, collected from a glioma patient whose treatment included an IDH1 peptide vaccine. Receptor source: a young woman with glioma.

The chain combines TRBV7-8 with TRBJ1-1; D call uncertain. The germline V and J ends were trimmed by 0 bases and 0 bases, with 5 bases remaining between them. CDR1 SGHVS and CDR2 FQNEAQ come from the germline V gene. The CDR3 is made up of 14 amino acids. DNA of the CDR3: TGTGCCAGCAGCTTAGCTGAAGTGAACACTGAAGCTTTCTTT. This codes for CASSLAEVNTEAFF.

The chain links TRBV11-2 to TRBJ1-2, with 7 positions matching TRBD1. The CDR3 is 14 amino acids. The germline CDR1 and CDR2 sequences are SGHAT and FQNNGV. Trimming removed 4 bases from V and 10 bases from J; junction bases left unmatched: 12. In DNA, the CDR3 is TGTGCCAGCAGCTCAAAACGGGACAGCCCTCTCTACACCTTC. It yields the protein CASSSKRDSPLYTF.

The chain carries TRBV5-1 and TRBJ1-3; D not certain. V was cut by 0 bases and J by 6 bases, with 10 bases left in between. There are 14 residues in the CDR3. From germline, CDR1 is SGHRS and CDR2 YFSETQ. The CDR3 DNA sequence: TGCGCCAGCAGCTTGGGCCAGGAGCAAAACACCATATATTTT. This gives the protein CASSLGQEQNTIYF.

The rearrangement links TRBV11-3 to TRBJ1-1; 7 bases line up with TRBD1. The V and J ends lost 5 bases and 1 base, in that order; junction bases with no gene match: 4. The CDR3 contains 14 residues. The germline gives CDR1 SGHNT, CDR2 YENEEA. CDR3 DNA: TGTGCCAGCAGCCTGACAGGGCCGAACACTGAAGCTTTCTTT. Encoded protein: CASSLTGPNTEAFF.

The chain employs TRBV4-1 and TRBJ2-7; D is ambiguous. V lost 0 bases and J 3 bases, leaving 6 bases between the germline ends. Germline V gives CDR1 MGHRA, CDR2 YSYEKL. The CDR3 is made up of 13 amino acids. The DNA for the CDR3 is TGCGCCAGCAGCCAAGAGATCTTCTACGAGCAGTACTTC. Amino acids: CASSQEIFYEQYF.